The rows below give T cell receptor beta chains drawn from one sample of a study of blood T cell repertoires in COVID-19. Some clones are missing from TCRdb's copy, which holds only in-frame ones; the method was immunoSEQ multiplex PCR. Among just over 80,000 clones listed, more than 65% were seen once. Sequencing used peripheral blood. These receptors were taken from a woman aged 80 or over with active or convalescent COVID-19. Both conserved end residues are part of each CDR3. The D gene is left open where the match is weak. Not every row has a clone size; where given, it reads once, few, many or a size class.

CDR3 protein: CSARKSETQYF
CDR3 DNA: TGCAGTGCTAGAAAGAGTGAGACCCAGTACTTC
J gene: TRBJ2-5
D gene: -
V gene: TRBV20-1
clone size: -

CDR3 protein: CASSYTGRNQPQHF
CDR3 DNA: TGTGCCAGCAGTTACACAGGGCGCAATCAGCCCCAGCATTTT
J gene: TRBJ1-5
D gene: -
V gene: TRBV6-2/TRBV6-3
clone size: few

CDR3 protein: CASSLAQGYEQYF
CDR3 DNA: TGCGCCAGCAGCTTGGCGCAGGGATACGAGCAGTACTTC
J gene: TRBJ2-7
D gene: -
V gene: TRBV5-1
clone size: -

CDR3 protein: CASRTGGDTEAFF
CDR3 DNA: TGTGCCAGCCGGACAGGGGGTGACACTGAAGCTTTCTTT
J gene: TRBJ1-1
D gene: TRBD1
V gene: TRBV10-3
clone size: -

CDR3 protein: CASSTRTGGSYGYTF
CDR3 DNA: TGTGCCAGCAGCACCCGGACAGGGGGTTCCTATGGCTACACCTTC
J gene: TRBJ1-2
D gene: TRBD1
V gene: TRBV9
clone size: -

CDR3 protein: CASSLAGTSLNTEAFF
CDR3 DNA: TGTGCCAGCAGCTTAGCAGGGACTTCTCTTAACACTGAAGCTTTCTTT
J gene: TRBJ1-1
D gene: -
V gene: TRBV7-2
clone size: -

CDR3 protein: CASSPPDRPNEKLFF
CDR3 DNA: TGTGCCAGCTCACCACCGGACAGACCTAATGAAAAACTGTTTTTT
J gene: TRBJ1-4
D gene: -
V gene: TRBV18
clone size: -

CDR3 protein: CASSQKVAGTEAFF
CDR3 DNA: TGTGCCAGCAGCCAAAAGGTCGCGGGAACTGAAGCTTTCTTT
J gene: TRBJ1-1
D gene: -
V gene: TRBV6-5
clone size: -

CDR3 protein: CASAQRFNEKLFF
CDR3 DNA: TGTGCCAGTGCGCAGCGCTTTAATGAAAAACTGTTTTTT
J gene: TRBJ1-4
D gene: -
V gene: TRBV6-5
clone size: few

CDR3 protein: CASSLDRRETSPLHF
CDR3 DNA: TGCGCCAGCAGCTTGGACCGAAGGGAGACATCACCCCTCCACTTT
J gene: TRBJ1-6
D gene: -
V gene: TRBV5-1
clone size: once

CDR3 protein: CAWGQGAGEAFF
CDR3 DNA: TGTGCCTGGGGACAGGGTGCCGGTGAAGCTTTCTTT
J gene: TRBJ1-1
D gene: TRBD1
V gene: TRBV30
clone size: -

CDR3 protein: CASSFPSGQGTTGELFF
CDR3 DNA: TGTGCCAGCAGTTTCCCCTCGGGACAGGGGACCACCGGGGAGCTGTTTTTT
J gene: TRBJ2-2
D gene: TRBD1
V gene: TRBV6-2/TRBV6-3
clone size: once

CDR3 protein: CASSPQAFETAGELFF
CDR3 DNA: TGTGCCAGCTCACCACAGGCCTTCGAGACTGCCGGGGAGCTGTTTTTT
J gene: TRBJ2-2
D gene: -
V gene: TRBV18
clone size: -